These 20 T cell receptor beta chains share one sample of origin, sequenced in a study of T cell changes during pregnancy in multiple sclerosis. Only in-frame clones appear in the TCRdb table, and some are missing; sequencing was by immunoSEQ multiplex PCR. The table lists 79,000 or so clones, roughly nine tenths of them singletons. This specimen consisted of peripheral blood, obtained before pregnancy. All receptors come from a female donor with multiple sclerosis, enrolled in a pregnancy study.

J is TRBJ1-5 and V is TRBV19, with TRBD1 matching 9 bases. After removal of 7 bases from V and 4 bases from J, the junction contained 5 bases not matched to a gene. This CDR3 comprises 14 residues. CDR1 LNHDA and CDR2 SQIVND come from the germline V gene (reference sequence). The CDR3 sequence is CASTPTGGNQPQHF. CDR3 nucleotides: TGTGCCAGTACCCCGACAGGGGGGAATCAGCCCCAGCATTTT.

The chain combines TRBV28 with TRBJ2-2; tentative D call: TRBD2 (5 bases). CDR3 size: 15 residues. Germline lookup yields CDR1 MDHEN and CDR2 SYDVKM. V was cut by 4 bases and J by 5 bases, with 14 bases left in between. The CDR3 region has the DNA TGTGCCAGCAGTTCTTGGGGTGAGGGAACCGGGGAGCTGTTTTTT. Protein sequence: CASSSWGEGTGELFF.

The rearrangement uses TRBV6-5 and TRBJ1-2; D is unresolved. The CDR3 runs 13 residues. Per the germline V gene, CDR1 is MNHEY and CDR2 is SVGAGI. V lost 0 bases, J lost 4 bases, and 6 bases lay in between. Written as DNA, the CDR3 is TGTGCCAGCAGTTACTCACATCCCTATGGCTACACCTTC. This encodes CASSYSHPYGYTF.

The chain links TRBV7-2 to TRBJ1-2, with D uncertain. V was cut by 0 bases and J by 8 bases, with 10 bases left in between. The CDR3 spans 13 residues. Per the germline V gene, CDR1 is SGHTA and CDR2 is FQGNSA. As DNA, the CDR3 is TGTGCCAGCAGCTTAGCAGCAGGTCGCGGCTACACCTTC. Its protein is CASSLAAGRGYTF.

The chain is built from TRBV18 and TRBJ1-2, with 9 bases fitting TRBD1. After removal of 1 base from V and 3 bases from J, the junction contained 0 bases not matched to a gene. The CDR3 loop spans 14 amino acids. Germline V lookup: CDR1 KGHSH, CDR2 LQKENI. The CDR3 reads CASSPRTGDYGYTF. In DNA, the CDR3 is TGTGCCAGCTCACCACGGACAGGGGACTATGGCTACACCTTC. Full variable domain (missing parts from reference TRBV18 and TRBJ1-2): NAGVMQNPRHLVRRRGQEARLRCSPMKGHSHVYWYRQLPEEGLKFMVYLQKENIIDESGMPKERFSAEFPKEGPSILRIQQVVRGDSAAYFCASSPRTGDYGYTFGSGTRLTVV.

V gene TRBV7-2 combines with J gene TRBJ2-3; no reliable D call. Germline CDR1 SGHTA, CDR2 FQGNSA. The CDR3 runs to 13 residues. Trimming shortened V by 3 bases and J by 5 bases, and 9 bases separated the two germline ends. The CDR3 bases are TGTGCCAGCAGCTTCTTGCCCGGAGATACGCAGTATTTT. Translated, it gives CASSFLPGDTQYF.

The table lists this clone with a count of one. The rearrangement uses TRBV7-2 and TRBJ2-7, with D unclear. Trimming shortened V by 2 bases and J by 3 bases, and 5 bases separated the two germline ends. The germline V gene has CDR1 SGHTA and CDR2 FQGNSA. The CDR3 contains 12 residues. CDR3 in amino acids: CASSLPLYEQYF. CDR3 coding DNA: TGTGCCAGCAGCTTACCCCTCTACGAGCAGTACTTC.

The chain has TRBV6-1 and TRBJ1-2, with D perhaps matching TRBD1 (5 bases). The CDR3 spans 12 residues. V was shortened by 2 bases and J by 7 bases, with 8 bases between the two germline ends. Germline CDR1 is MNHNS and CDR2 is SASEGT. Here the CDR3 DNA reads TGTGCCAGCAGTGAACAGGGTCGTGGCTACACCTTC. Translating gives CASSEQGRGYTF.

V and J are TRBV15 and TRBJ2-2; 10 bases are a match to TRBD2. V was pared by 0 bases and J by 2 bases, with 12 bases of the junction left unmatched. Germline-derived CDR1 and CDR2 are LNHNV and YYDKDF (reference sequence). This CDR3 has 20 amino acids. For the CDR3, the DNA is TGTGCCACCAGCAGAGATTGGGATAGCGGGGGGAAAAGCAACACCGGGGAGCTGTTTTTT. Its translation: CATSRDWDSGGKSNTGELFF.

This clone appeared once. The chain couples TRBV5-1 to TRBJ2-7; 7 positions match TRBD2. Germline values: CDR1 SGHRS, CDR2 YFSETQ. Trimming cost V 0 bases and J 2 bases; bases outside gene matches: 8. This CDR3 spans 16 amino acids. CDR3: CASSLGGGLGPYEQYF. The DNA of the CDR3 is TGCGCCAGCAGCTTGGGGGGAGGGCTTGGCCCCTACGAGCAGTACTTC.

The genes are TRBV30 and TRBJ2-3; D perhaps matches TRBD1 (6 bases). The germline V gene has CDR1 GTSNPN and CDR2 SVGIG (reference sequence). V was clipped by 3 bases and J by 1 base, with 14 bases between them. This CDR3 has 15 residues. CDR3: CAWRARWGRTDTQYF. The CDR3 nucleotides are TGTGCCTGGAGGGCCCGTTGGGGGCGCACAGATACGCAGTATTTT.

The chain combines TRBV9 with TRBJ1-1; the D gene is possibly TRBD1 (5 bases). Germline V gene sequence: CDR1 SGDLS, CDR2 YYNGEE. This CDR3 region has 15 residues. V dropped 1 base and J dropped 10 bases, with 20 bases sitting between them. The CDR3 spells CASSVSEGLPRRAFF. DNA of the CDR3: TGTGCCAGCAGCGTATCGGAGGGGCTTCCCCGGAGAGCTTTCTTT.

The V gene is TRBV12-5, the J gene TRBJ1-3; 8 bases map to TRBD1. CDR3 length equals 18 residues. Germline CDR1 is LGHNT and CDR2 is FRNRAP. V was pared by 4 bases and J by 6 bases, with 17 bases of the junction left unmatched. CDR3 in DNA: TGTGCTAGTGGTTCGTCCGGCCGACAGGGGCCCCTGAAAAACACCATATATTTT. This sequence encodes CASGSSGRQGPLKNTIYF.

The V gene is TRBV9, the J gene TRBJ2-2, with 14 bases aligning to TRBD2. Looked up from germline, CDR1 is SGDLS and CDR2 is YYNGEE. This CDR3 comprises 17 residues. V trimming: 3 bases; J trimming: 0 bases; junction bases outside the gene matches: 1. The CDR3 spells CASSGLAGGTNTGELFF. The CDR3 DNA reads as TGTGCCAGCAGCGGACTAGCGGGGGGGACGAACACCGGGGAGCTGTTTTTT.

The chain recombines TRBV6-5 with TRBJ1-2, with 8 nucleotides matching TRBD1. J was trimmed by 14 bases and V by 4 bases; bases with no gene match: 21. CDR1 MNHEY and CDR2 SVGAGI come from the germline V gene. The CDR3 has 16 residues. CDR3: CASSLHLSGKDRVVTF. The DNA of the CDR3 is TGTGCCAGCAGTTTACACCTGTCAGGGAAGGACAGGGTGGTTACCTTC.

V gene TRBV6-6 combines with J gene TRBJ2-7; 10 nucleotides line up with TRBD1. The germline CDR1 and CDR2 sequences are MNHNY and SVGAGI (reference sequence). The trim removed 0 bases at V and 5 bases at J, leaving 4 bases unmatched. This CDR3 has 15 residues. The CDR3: CASSYSTGGADEQYF. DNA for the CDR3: TGTGCCAGCAGTTACTCGACAGGGGGCGCGGACGAGCAGTACTTC.

CDR3 bases: TGCGCCAGCGTCGGGAAGGGGGCGTACAATGAGCAGTTCTTC. It translates to CASVGKGAYNEQFF. The chain couples TRBV5-1 to TRBJ2-1; 7 nucleotides align to TRBD1. The CDR3 runs 14 residues. The V gene end was trimmed by 7 bases and the J gene end by 4 bases; junction bases not matched to a gene: 8. The germline CDR1 and CDR2 sequences are SGHRS and YFSETQ.

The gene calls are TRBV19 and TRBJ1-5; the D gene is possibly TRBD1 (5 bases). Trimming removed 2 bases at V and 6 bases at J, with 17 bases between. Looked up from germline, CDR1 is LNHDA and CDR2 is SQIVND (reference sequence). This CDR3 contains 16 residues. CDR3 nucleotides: TGTGCCAGTAGTATATTGGTCGGGGGAGAGGGTCAGCCCCAGCATTTT. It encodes CASSILVGGEGQPQHF.

CDR3 coding DNA: TGTGCCAGTAGTCCCCGACAGGTCGTCTTAACTGAAGCTTTCTTT. This encodes CASSPRQVVLTEAFF. V is TRBV19 and J is TRBJ1-1, with D maybe TRBD1 (6 bases). The CDR3 is 15 amino acids. Trimming stripped 5 bases from V and 5 bases from J, with 18 bases between. Germline V gene sequence: CDR1 LNHDA, CDR2 SQIVND (reference sequence).

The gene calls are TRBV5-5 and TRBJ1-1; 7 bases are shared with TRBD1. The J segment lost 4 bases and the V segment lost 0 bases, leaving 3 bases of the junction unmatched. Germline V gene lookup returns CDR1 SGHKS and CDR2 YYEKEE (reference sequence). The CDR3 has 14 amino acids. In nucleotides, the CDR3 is TGTGCCAGCAGCTTGGTACCAGGGGGCACTGAAGCTTTCTTT. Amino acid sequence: CASSLVPGGTEAFF. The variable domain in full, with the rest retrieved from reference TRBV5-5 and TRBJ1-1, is DAGVTQSPTHLIKTRGQQVTLRCSPISGHKSVSWYQQVLGQGPQFIFQYYEKEERGRGNFPDRFSARQFPNYSSELNVNALLLGDSALYLCASSLVPGGTEAFFGQGTRLTVV.